These 31 T cell receptor beta chains came from one sample sequenced in a study of a mutant IDH1 vaccine in newly diagnosed glioma. The antigens these receptors bind are not known. The data were produced by immunoSEQ multiplex PCR, yet TCRdb's version contains in-frame clones alone and is incomplete. The data contain 35,000 to 45,000 clones, 65% to 80% of them singletons. Time point reported: week 47, end of study. The content of each vaccine dose was 300 ug of mutant IDH1 20-mer peptide, and topical imiquimod accompanied it. The input for sequencing was PBMCs, taken from a glioma patient whose treatment included an IDH1 peptide vaccine. These receptor sequences come from a man aged 40-50 years with glioma.

J is TRBJ2-7 and V is TRBV2, with TRBD2 identical over 12 bases. CDR1 SNHLY and CDR2 FYNNEI come from the germline V gene. V lost 6 bases to trimming and J lost 3 bases; unmatched junction nucleotides: 6. This CDR3 comprises 15 residues. The CDR3 loop is CASRASGRAYYEQYV. The CDR3, as DNA: TGTGCCAGCAGGGCTAGCGGGAGGGCCTACTACGAGCAGTACGTC.

This clone was seen only once. V usage is TRBV9 and J usage is TRBJ2-5; 12 bases line up with TRBD2. Looked up from germline, CDR1 is SGDLS and CDR2 is YYNGEE. V dropped 2 bases and J dropped 0; count of bases not matched to a gene: 2. This CDR3 comprises 16 residues. CDR3 amino acids: CASSVWTSGNQETQYF. The CDR3 DNA is TGTGCCAGCAGCGTGTGGACTAGCGGGAACCAAGAGACCCAGTACTTC.

The V gene is TRBV5-5, the J gene TRBJ1-1; D is uncertain. CDR3 length: 16 residues. The V and J ends lost 6 bases and 4 bases respectively, with 22 bases between them. Germline V gives CDR1 SGHKS, CDR2 YYEKEE (reference sequence). This chain's CDR3 is CASNPTLGEGSTEAFF. CDR3 bases: TGTGCCAGCAACCCAACTTTGGGTGAAGGAAGCACTGAAGCTTTCTTT.

The rearrangement uses TRBV14 and TRBJ2-5; D not certain. Looked up from germline, CDR1 is SGHDN and CDR2 is FVKESK. Deletions cut 3 bases from V and 0 bases from J, with 8 bases between. This CDR3 region has 14 residues. The CDR3 DNA reads as TGTGCCAGCAGCCAGGGTTGGCACCAAGAGACCCAGTACTTC. Its protein product is CASSQGWHQETQYF.

This chain joins TRBV6-1 and TRBJ1-1, with D unclear. This CDR3 contains 14 residues. Between the trimmed V and J ends, which lost 7 bases and 1 base, there was a span of 13 bases. CDR1 and CDR2 (germline): MNHNS, SASEGT. The CDR3 DNA reads TGTGCCAGCAATATTTTTCAGGAGAACACTGAAGCTTTCTTT. Its protein product is CASNIFQENTEAFF.

The rearrangement links TRBV5-4 to TRBJ2-2, with 7 bases aligning to TRBD1. CDR3 length: 16 residues. Losses at the gene ends were 4 bases for V and 5 bases for J; bases not matched to a gene: 11. Germline V CDR1 and CDR2: SGHNT, YYREEE (reference sequence). The CDR3 DNA follows: TGTGCCAGCAGCCGGAACCCGGGACAGAATACCGGGGAGCTGTTTTTT. Protein product: CASSRNPGQNTGELFF.

V usage is TRBV2 and J usage is TRBJ2-5, with TRBD1 as a possible D gene (6 bases). CDR1 SNHLY and CDR2 FYNNEI come from the germline V gene. The CDR3 spans 12 residues. V lost 5 bases, J lost 7 bases, and 11 bases lay in between. The CDR3 sequence: CASSTGMVTQYF. DNA of the CDR3: TGTGCCAGCAGTACAGGGATGGTGACCCAGTACTTC.

This clone was found a few times. CDR3 coding DNA: TGTGCCAGCAGCTCGCAGATAGTTACCGGGGAGCTGTTTTTT. Translation gives CASSSQIVTGELFF. The genes are TRBV5-4 and TRBJ2-2; D call uncertain. The CDR3 loop spans 14 amino acids. The V gene's germline CDR1 is SGHNT and CDR2 YYREEE (reference sequence). Trimming left V 3 bases short and J 5 bases short, with 11 bases between.

The V and J genes are TRBV5-1 and TRBJ2-1, with TRBD2 as a possible D gene (6 bases). V was cut by 0 bases and J by 4 bases, with 11 bases left in between. Germline CDR1 reads SGHRS; CDR2 reads YFSETQ. This CDR3 is built from 15 residues. The CDR3 coding sequence is TGCGCCAGCAGCTTGGTCGCGGGAAGTTACAATGAGCAGTTCTTC. This sequence encodes CASSLVAGSYNEQFF. Drawing the rest from reference TRBV5-1 and TRBJ2-1, the complete variable domain is KAGVTQTPRYLIKTRGQQVTLSCSPISGHRSVSWYQQTPGQGLQFLFEYFSETQRNKGNFPGRFSGRQFSNSRSEMNVSTLELGDSALYLCASSLVAGSYNEQFFGPGTRLTVL.

The chain carries TRBV5-5 and TRBJ2-7; tentatively, D is TRBD1 or TRBD2 (5 bases each). Germline V CDR1 and CDR2: SGHKS, YYEKEE (reference sequence). There are 15 residues in the CDR3. Trimming shortened V by 4 bases and J by 1 base, and 15 bases separated the two germline ends. CDR3 protein: CASSLVGDRSYEQYF. The DNA for the CDR3 is TGTGCCAGCAGCCTGGTAGGGGACCGGTCCTACGAGCAGTACTTC.

The chain links TRBV29-1 to TRBJ1-4; tentatively, D is TRBD1 (5 bases). The CDR3 covers 15 residues. CDR1 is SQVTM and CDR2 is ANQGSEA in the germline V gene. The V gene lost 6 bases and the J gene lost 2 bases, with 16 bases spanning the gap. The CDR3 DNA sequence: TGCAGCGTCCCCGGGACTTCTGGGACTAATGAAAAACTGTTTTTT. Amino acid sequence: CSVPGTSGTNEKLFF.

The J gene is TRBJ1-1, the V gene TRBV19; D might be TRBD1 (5 bases). The CDR3 covers 13 residues. V was shortened by 5 bases and J by 3 bases, with 10 bases between the two germline ends. Per the germline V gene, CDR1 is LNHDA and CDR2 is SQIVND (reference sequence). CDR3 residues: CASSWGDHTEAFF. The CDR3 coding sequence is TGTGCCAGTAGTTGGGGGGACCACACTGAAGCTTTCTTT.

The chain recombines TRBV5-1 with TRBJ2-6, with D possibly being TRBD2 (5 bases). The CDR3 has 17 amino acids. Trimming removed 1 base at V and 0 bases at J, with 11 bases between. The germline V gene has CDR1 SGHRS and CDR2 YFSETQ. CDR3 sequence: CASSLSSGFSGANVLTF. CDR3 DNA: TGCGCCAGCAGCTTGTCCAGCGGATTCTCTGGGGCCAACGTCCTGACTTTC. Combining the CDR3 with reference TRBV5-1 and TRBJ2-6 gives the whole variable domain KAGVTQTPRYLIKTRGQQVTLSCSPISGHRSVSWYQQTPGQGLQFLFEYFSETQRNKGNFPGRFSGRQFSNSRSEMNVSTLELGDSALYLCASSLSSGFSGANVLTFGAGSRLTVL.

This clone was detected once. The chain is built from TRBV27 and TRBJ2-1, with 13 nucleotides matching TRBD2. The CDR3 extends over 16 amino acids. Germline V lookup: CDR1 MNHEY, CDR2 SMNVEV (reference sequence). V shed 4 bases and J 2 bases; nucleotides not matched to a gene: 2. The CDR3 DNA reads TGTGCCAGCAGTTCGGGACTAGCGGGGACCTACAATGAGCAGTTCTTC. This codes for CASSSGLAGTYNEQFF.

This clone was detected a few times. The chain carries TRBV11-3 and TRBJ2-5; TRBD2 aligns across 12 bases. Trimming at V came to 5 bases and at J to 3 bases, leaving 4 bases not matched to a gene. Germline V CDR1 and CDR2: SGHNT, YENEEA. The CDR3 contains 15 residues. The CDR3 region is CASSPRLAGEETQYF. The CDR3 DNA reads TGTGCCAGCAGCCCCCGACTAGCGGGAGAAGAGACCCAGTACTTC.

The chain couples TRBV30 to TRBJ2-2; TRBD2 agrees at 9 bases. CDR1 GTSNPN and CDR2 SVGIG come from the germline V gene (reference sequence). The CDR3 totals 16 residues. The V segment lost 7 bases and the J segment 4 bases; nucleotides outside the gene matches: 13. For the CDR3, the DNA is TGTGCCTTGTTTCCGGGACTAGCTACAATCACCGGGGAGCTGTTTTTT. It codes for CALFPGLATITGELFF.

CDR3: CASSKTNTYTGELFF. The CDR3 nucleotides read TGTGCCAGTAGTAAAACAAACACGTACACCGGGGAGCTGTTTTTT. The chain combines TRBV19 with TRBJ2-2; D unresolved. This CDR3 is built from 15 residues. The germline V and J ends were trimmed by 4 bases and 3 bases, with 12 bases remaining between them. Germline V lookup: CDR1 LNHDA, CDR2 SQIVND (reference sequence).

This clone is medium-sized within its sample. The chain uses TRBV6-6 and TRBJ1-1; a weak D match, TRBD1 (6 bases). The CDR3 contains 14 residues. The V end lost 2 bases, the J end lost 8 bases, and 15 bases lay between the germline ends. Per the germline V gene, CDR1 is MNHNY and CDR2 is SVGAGI (reference sequence). The CDR3 sequence is CASSYQSRGGEAFF. The CDR3 DNA follows: TGTGCCAGCAGTTACCAATCCAGGGGAGGGGAAGCTTTCTTT.

The chain joins TRBV11-2 to TRBJ2-5, with a weak D call TRBD1 (6 bases). Germline lookup yields CDR1 SGHAT and CDR2 FQNNGV. The V end was cut by 5 bases, the J end by 1 base, with 11 bases between. The CDR3 extends over 14 amino acids. The CDR3: CASSLQGAQETQYF. The CDR3, as DNA: TGTGCCAGCAGCCTACAGGGCGCCCAAGAGACCCAGTACTTC.

There are a few counts of this clone. V is TRBV5-7 and J is TRBJ1-4; TRBD1 agrees at 9 bases. TRBV5-7 is annotated as an ORF whose role is uncertain. Trimming removed 0 bases from V and 5 bases from J; junction bases left unmatched: 5. The CDR3 consists of 16 residues. The CDR3 protein is CASSLAMGQGNEKLFF. The CDR3 DNA sequence: TGTGCCAGCAGCTTGGCCATGGGACAGGGAAATGAAAAACTGTTTTTT.

The rearrangement joins TRBV7-2 to TRBJ2-5; D unresolved. This CDR3 comprises 12 residues. V shed 5 bases and J shed 5 bases, with 9 bases lying between them. Per germline, CDR1 SGHTA and CDR2 FQGNSA. Written as DNA, the CDR3 is TGTGCCAGCAGCCTCCAACGGGAGACCCAGTACTTC. Amino acids: CASSLQRETQYF.

This clone has a count of ten or more. This chain uses TRBV2 with TRBJ2-1, with D maybe TRBD2 (7 bases). With 4 bases removed from V and 7 bases from J, the gap between germline ends came to 14 bases. Germline V gives CDR1 SNHLY, CDR2 FYNNEI. The CDR3 sequence is 14 residues long. CDR3 sequence (DNA): TGTGCCAGCAGTGGTGGAGGGGGGGTGAATGAGCAGTTCTTC. Protein sequence: CASSGGGGVNEQFF.

CDR3 residues: CASSFGQGREKLFF. For the CDR3, the DNA is TGCGCCAGCAGCTTCGGACAGGGAAGAGAAAAACTGTTTTTT. The chain has TRBV5-1 and TRBJ1-4; TRBD1 matches 8 bases. The junction had 5 bases not matched to a gene; V was cut back by 2 bases and J by 8 bases. The germline CDR1 and CDR2 sequences are SGHRS and YFSETQ. The CDR3 runs to 14 residues.

The chain uses TRBV28 and TRBJ1-5, with 7 bases matching TRBD1. Germline V gene lookup returns CDR1 MDHEN and CDR2 SYDVKM. This CDR3 spans 15 amino acids. With V trimmed by 2 bases and J by 3 bases, 4 bases remained unmatched. The CDR3 DNA sequence: TGTGCCAGCAGTTTAACAGGGGCTTTCAATCAGCCCCAGCATTTT. It encodes CASSLTGAFNQPQHF.

The chain links TRBV2 to TRBJ2-3; the match to TRBD1 covers 12 bases. The V and J ends lost 4 bases and 6 bases, in that order; junction bases with no gene match: 14. The CDR3 is 18 amino acids. Germline CDR1 SNHLY, CDR2 FYNNEI. CDR3 nucleotide sequence: TGTGCCAGCAGTGTACTGCCGGGACAGGGGGCGCGCGGCGATACGCAGTATTTT. It encodes CASSVLPGQGARGDTQYF.

The chain couples TRBV5-1 to TRBJ1-1; 8 nucleotides match TRBD1. Germline CDR1 and CDR2: SGHRS and YFSETQ. Germline trimming cut 4 bases from V and 5 bases from J; bases unmatched to any gene: 4. The CDR3 length is 13 residues. CDR3 sequence (DNA): TGCGCCAGCAGCCTGGACAGGGAAACTGAAGCTTTCTTT. It translates to CASSLDRETEAFF.

The V and J genes are TRBV25-1 and TRBJ1-2, with D uncertain. Germline assignment: CDR1 MGHDK and CDR2 SYGVNS. CDR3 length: 15 amino acids. Trimming removed 10 bases from V and 5 bases from J, with 23 bases in between. CDR3 protein: CATRDGRPGKYGYTF. The CDR3, as DNA: TGTGCCACCCGTGATGGCCGTCCTGGCAAGTATGGCTACACCTTC.

The rearrangement uses TRBV10-1 and TRBJ2-1; no clear D. Germline V gene lookup returns CDR1 WNHNN and CDR2 SYGVQD (reference sequence). Between the trimmed V and J ends, which lost 4 bases and 4 bases, there was a span of 8 bases. The CDR3 has 13 amino acids. The CDR3 bases are TGCGCCAGCAGTGTTACAGAATACAATGAGCAGTTCTTC. This encodes CASSVTEYNEQFF.

The gene calls are TRBV29-1 and TRBJ2-7, with 13 positions matching TRBD2. After removal of 4 bases from V and 6 bases from J, the junction contained 12 bases not matched to a gene. The CDR3 totals 16 residues. Looked up from germline, CDR1 is SQVTM and CDR2 is ANQGSEA. The CDR3, as DNA: TGCAGCGTTGGGGGACTAGCGGGAACAGTCAGTCGCGAGCAGTACGTC. This translates into CSVGGLAGTVSREQYV.

This rearrangement joins TRBV6-1 to TRBJ2-1; D possibly corresponds to TRBD2 (5 bases). Germline V lookup: CDR1 MNHNS, CDR2 SASEGT. This CDR3 region has 13 residues. V was shortened by 2 bases and J by 8 bases, with 10 bases between the two germline ends. This CDR3 reads CASSESSRDEQFF. CDR3 bases: TGTGCCAGCAGTGAATCTTCGCGGGATGAGCAGTTCTTC.

V and J are TRBV6-5 and TRBJ2-3, with TRBD2 identical over 11 bases. This CDR3 region has 15 residues. J lost 7 bases, V lost 5 bases, and 8 bases had no gene match. Germline V lookup: CDR1 MNHEY, CDR2 SVGAGI. The CDR3 sequence is CASSPGVAGGHTQYF. The CDR3 DNA follows: TGTGCCAGCAGTCCCGGAGTAGCGGGAGGGCATACGCAGTATTTT.